These 5 T cell receptor beta chains were all obtained from the same sample, sequenced in a study of patients and donors after allogeneic stem cell transplantation. TCRdb recomputed calls from the RT-PCR reads with MiXCR, one row per CDR3 protein. This sample has a few hundred thousand distinct CDR3 sequences, with around 40% found just once. The material sequenced was blood, either unsorted or a sorted T cell fraction (not recorded which). These receptors all come from a human donor who was either an allogeneic HSCT recipient or a stem cell or donor lymphocyte infusion donor (not recorded which). It is not recorded whose cells these are; they may come from a transplant donor.

A few counts support this clonotype. The gene calls are TRBV12-3 or TRBV12-4 and TRBJ1-3, with D hard to call. Trimming stripped 3 bases from V and 4 bases from J, with 10 bases between. The CDR3 length is 14 residues. CDR3 nucleotide sequence: TGTGCCAGCAGTTTCAAGGGAAACGGAAACACCATATATTTT. It codes for CASSFKGNGNTIYF.

This clonotype was picked up a small number of times. The rearrangement uses TRBV5-1 and TRBJ1-4, with no clear D. The CDR3 contains 15 residues. V lost 0 bases, J lost 8 bases, and 14 bases lay in between. Germline V gives CDR1 SGHRS, CDR2 YFSETQ. The CDR3 loop reads CASSLAAGLDEKLFF. DNA of the CDR3: TGCGCCAGCAGCTTGGCCGCCGGGTTGGACGAAAAACTGTTTTTT. The variable domain in full, completed from reference TRBV5-1 and TRBJ1-4, reads KAGVTQTPRYLIKTRGQQVTLSCSPISGHRSVSWYQQTPGQGLQFLFEYFSETQRNKGNFPGRFSGRQFSNSRSEMNVSTLELGDSALYLCASSLAAGLDEKLFFGSGTQLSVL.

This clonotype came up many times. The chain combines TRBV28 with TRBJ1-2, with D unclear. Germline-derived CDR1 and CDR2 are MDHEN and SYDVKM. There are 14 residues in the CDR3. V shed 3 bases and J shed 2 bases, with 10 bases lying between them. In DNA form, the CDR3 reads TGTGCCAGCAGTTTGGTAGCATTAAACTATGGCTACACCTTC. Translated, it gives CASSLVALNYGYTF.

The genes are TRBV15 and TRBJ2-1, with 7 bases lining up with TRBD1. After removal of 0 bases from V and 9 bases from J, the junction contained 5 bases not matched to a gene. CDR3 length equals 14 residues. The germline V gene encodes CDR1 LNHNV and CDR2 YYDKDF (reference sequence). CDR3 region: CATSRDDRVSEQFF. DNA of the CDR3: TGTGCCACCAGCAGAGATGACAGGGTGAGTGAGCAGTTCTTC.

A few counts support this clonotype. This CDR3 is CASSLTYSGNTIYF. The CDR3 region has the DNA TGCGCCAGCAGCCTCACGTACTCTGGAAACACCATATATTTT. This rearrangement joins TRBV5-1 to TRBJ1-3; D remains unclear. The CDR3 is 14 residues long. Germline CDR1 SGHRS, CDR2 YFSETQ. Trimming pared 4 bases from V and 0 bases from J, leaving 8 bases between.